The source of this TCR beta chain is a study of molecular identifiers for immune sequencing clone quantification. A CD8+CD4-CCR7+CD45RA+ gate was used to sort naive CD8 T cells. The V end lost 1 base, the J end lost 4 bases, and 9 bases lay between the germline ends. CDR3 size: 14 residues. The germline CDR1 and CDR2 sequences are SEHNR and FQNEAQ (reference sequence). TCRdb called the PCR reads again in MiXCR, with one record for every CDR3 protein. The table records around 470,000 distinct CDR3 sequences, around 21% of them present only once. This clonotype was seen many times. Its antigen is undetermined. General study findings and limits: Molecules of identical TCR sharing a barcode could underestimate highly expanded clone sizes. One cell's worth of spiked Jurkat TCR RNA was reportedly detectable among some 1 million naive cells.

Sequenced material: naive CD8+ T cells from blood, with Jurkat cell RNA spiked in. The sample's subset: FACS-sorted CD8+CD4-CCR7+CD45RA+ naive T cells. The source of this sequence is a human donor in good health. Some libraries in this study had Jurkat cell RNA spiked in. This sequence joins TRBV7-9 and TRBJ2-3; no clear D. The chain's CDR3 is CASSLVSAPDTQYF. The CDR3 DNA reads as TGTGCCAGCAGCTTAGTGAGCGCCCCAGATACGCAGTATTTT.